Listed below are T cell receptor beta chains from one sample, sequenced in a study of T-cell reconstitution after alpha-beta-depleted transplantation in children. TCRdb called the PCR reads again in MiXCR, with one record for every CDR3 protein. The top ten clones hold roughly 27% of a sample with about 980,000 distinct CDR3 sequences, less than 30% of them seen once. The specimen comprised PBMCs, mostly from graft donor cells, sampled 360 days after TCRalphabeta/CD19-depleted stem cell transplant. These receptors were taken from a boy under two years old who had a stem cell transplant for SCID, so the T cells may come from the graft donor. The CDR3 runs from the conserved cysteine through the conserved F or W. Fields, in order: clone size, V gene, J gene, D gene, CDR3 DNA, CDR3 protein. A D gene is named only where the DNA matches it firmly. Not all rows give a size; the values are once, few, many and, for expanded clones, a class.

NA,TRBV27,TRBJ2-3,TRBD1,TGTGCCAGCAGGATTACCGGGACAGGGTTTTCAGATACGCAGTATTTT,CASRITGTGFSDTQYF
many,TRBV20-1,TRBJ2-1,NA,TGCAGTGCTAGAGTTTGGCAGGGGCCCCTCAATGAGCAGTTCTTC,CSARVWQGPLNEQFF
NA,TRBV10-3,TRBJ2-3,TRBD2,TGTGCCACCTCGACTAGCGCAACAGATACGCAGTATTTT,CATSTSATDTQYF
few,TRBV20-1,TRBJ2-6,TRBD1,TGCAGTGCATATGACAGGGCCCACTCTGGGGCCAACGTCCTGACTTTC,CSAYDRAHSGANVLTF
NA,TRBV3-1,TRBJ1-1,NA,TGTGCCAGCAGCCCCCGAGGGCAGCGGAACACTGAAGCTTTCTTT,CASSPRGQRNTEAFF
NA,TRBV20-1,TRBJ2-2,NA,TGCAGTGCTAGAGATTCTGGCAGGGCCACCGGGGAGCTGTTTTTT,CSARDSGRATGELFF
NA,TRBV29-1,TRBJ2-4,NA,TGCAGCGTGAGGGACACCCTCAAAAACATTCAGTACTTC,CSVRDTLKNIQYF
NA,TRBV5-1,TRBJ2-1,TRBD2,TGCGCCAGCAGCCCTTTCGGGGGACTACAAAACAATGAGCAGTTCTTC,CASSPFGGLQNNEQFF
many,TRBV7-3,TRBJ2-5,NA,TGTGCCAGCAGCTTAAGTAACAGACAACTATACTTC,CASSLSNRQLYF
few,TRBV12-3/TRBV12-4,TRBJ2-7,TRBD1,TGTGCCAGCAGCCGACAGGGGAGTACCCACTACGAGCAGTACTTC,CASSRQGSTHYEQYF
NA,TRBV4-1,TRBJ2-3,NA,TGCGCCAGCAGCCACGGACCGACAGCTCAAGATACGCAGTATTTT,CASSHGPTAQDTQYF
NA,TRBV5-1,TRBJ1-1,NA,TGCGCCAGCAGCTTGAAACAGAAGAACACTGAAGCTTTCTTT,CASSLKQKNTEAFF
NA,TRBV20-1,TRBJ2-3,TRBD2,TGCAGTGCGCAGACGGGACTAGGTGCAGATACGCAGTATTTT,CSAQTGLGADTQYF
few,TRBV29-1,TRBJ1-1,NA,TGCAGCGTGATAAGGATGAACACTGAAGCTTTCTTT,CSVIRMNTEAFF
few,TRBV21-1,TRBJ2-7,NA,TGTTTTGACAGTACCTACGAGCAGTACTTC,CFDSTYEQYF
few,TRBV29-1,TRBJ2-3,NA,TGCAGCGTTGTTAGGCTGCAGGGGCTCGATACGCAGTATTTT,CSVVRLQGLDTQYF
NA,TRBV27,TRBJ2-2,TRBD1,TGTGCCAGCAGCCCCAGGGGGCTAGACACCGGGGAGCTGTTTTTT,CASSPRGLDTGELFF
NA,TRBV6-2/TRBV6-3,TRBJ2-7,NA,TGTGCCAGCAGCCGCCCCCTTAGCCAGCAGTACTTC,CASSRPLSQQYF
many,TRBV2,TRBJ2-7,TRBD2,TGTGCCAGCAGTGTTGCTAGCGGGGGGGCCCTGTACTTC,CASSVASGGALYF
NA,TRBV20-1,TRBJ1-2,NA,TGCAGTGCTAGACGACTTATCTATGGCTACACCTTC,CSARRLIYGYTF
NA,TRBV12-5,TRBJ2-1,NA,TGTGCTAGTGGCCTCCCCGGGTCCTACAATGAGCAGTTCTTC,CASGLPGSYNEQFF
NA,TRBV28,TRBJ2-5,TRBD1,TGTGCCAGCAGCAGGGGACAGTTAGAGACCCAGTACTTC,CASSRGQLETQYF
NA,TRBV5-6,TRBJ2-5,NA,TGTGCCAGCAGCTTGGGGTTCCGCCAAGAGACCCAGTACTTC,CASSLGFRQETQYF
few,TRBV27,TRBJ2-3,TRBD2,TGTGCCAGCAGTTTCGAAGCGGGGCCACACACAGATACGCAGTATTTT,CASSFEAGPHTDTQYF
few,TRBV21-1,TRBJ2-3,NA,TGTGCCAGCAGCCCCCGGACAGACAGCACAGATACGCAGTATTTT,CASSPRTDSTDTQYF
NA,TRBV3-1,TRBJ2-5,NA,TGTGCCAGCAGCCCCCTACCATGGGAGACCCAGTACTTC,CASSPLPWETQYF
NA,TRBV20-1,TRBJ1-1,NA,TGCAGTGCTGATAAACAGGGCACTGAAGCTTTCTTT,CSADKQGTEAFF
few,TRBV15,TRBJ2-5,NA,TGTGCCACCAGCAGAGACCCCAAAGTCCAGGGGAACCACCAAGAGACCCAGTACTTC,CATSRDPKVQGNHQETQYF
NA,TRBV10-3,TRBJ2-7,NA,TGTGCCATCAGTGAACACGGAATCTACGAGCAGTACTTC,CAISEHGIYEQYF
NA,TRBV10-3,TRBJ1-1,NA,TGTGCCACCGCTGGGGGGCGGGACACTGAAGCTTTCTTT,CATAGGRDTEAFF
NA,TRBV4-3,TRBJ2-1,NA,TGCGCCAGCAGCCAAGGTAGGGATGAGCAGTTCTTC,CASSQGRDEQFF
NA,TRBV5-1,TRBJ1-6,TRBD1,TGCGCCAGCAGCTCGGGGTTGACAGGGGTCACCCTCAATTCACCCCTCCACTTT,CASSSGLTGVTLNSPLHF
NA,TRBV7-9,TRBJ2-5,NA,TGTGCCAGCAGCTTAGAGGTAGCCGGGGAGACCCAGTACTTC,CASSLEVAGETQYF
NA,TRBV5-1,TRBJ2-1,TRBD1,TGCGCCAGCAGCCCGCAGCCGGGACAGGGCTCCTACAATGAGCAGTTCTTC,CASSPQPGQGSYNEQFF
few,TRBV10-3,TRBJ1-2,NA,TGTGCCATCAGTGAGCAATTAGGACAGTTCTATGGCTACACCTTC,CAISEQLGQFYGYTF
NA,TRBV4-2,TRBJ2-5,TRBD1,TGTGCCAGCAGCTCCGAGGGGACAGAAGAGACCCAGTACTTC,CASSSEGTEETQYF
NA,TRBV7-2,TRBJ2-1,TRBD2,TGTGCCAGCAGCTTTGGATCGGGCGGGGGTTATTACAATGAGCAGTTCTTC,CASSFGSGGGYYNEQFF
NA,TRBV7-2,TRBJ2-3,NA,TGTGCCAGCAGCCAAGGCCCTAACACAGATACGCAGTATTTT,CASSQGPNTDTQYF
NA,TRBV7-2,TRBJ1-3,NA,TGTGCCAGCAGCGAAGCGGGGGTCTCTGGAAACACCATATATTTT,CASSEAGVSGNTIYF
NA,TRBV3-1,TRBJ2-2,TRBD1,TGTGCCAGCAGCCCAACCAGGGGGAGCACCGGGGAGCTGTTTTTT,CASSPTRGSTGELFF
NA,TRBV6-5,TRBJ1-6,NA,TGTGCCAGCAGTTACGCCGGGAGTTGGAGGTCACCCCTCCACTTT,CASSYAGSWRSPLHF
few,TRBV10-3,TRBJ1-2,TRBD1,TGTGCCATCAGTGCCAGACAGGGGCCGTCGGTTGATGGCTACACCTTC,CAISARQGPSVDGYTF
NA,TRBV29-1,TRBJ1-1,TRBD1,TGCAGCGTTGAAGATCATCGAGGGGGCCTCCTCATGAACACTGAAGCTTTCTTT,CSVEDHRGGLLMNTEAFF
few,TRBV20-1,TRBJ1-3,NA,TGCAGTGCTAGTCAGATGGGGGCCCTAATTGGAAACACCATATATTTT,CSASQMGALIGNTIYF
NA,TRBV5-1,TRBJ1-4,NA,TGCGCCAGCAGCTCACAGTCGGGGGAAAAACTGTTTTTT,CASSSQSGEKLFF
few,TRBV5-1,TRBJ2-1,TRBD2,TGCGCCAGCAGCTTGTTCCCTCAAGGACTAGCGGGGGTGGGTGAGCAGTTCTTC,CASSLFPQGLAGVGEQFF